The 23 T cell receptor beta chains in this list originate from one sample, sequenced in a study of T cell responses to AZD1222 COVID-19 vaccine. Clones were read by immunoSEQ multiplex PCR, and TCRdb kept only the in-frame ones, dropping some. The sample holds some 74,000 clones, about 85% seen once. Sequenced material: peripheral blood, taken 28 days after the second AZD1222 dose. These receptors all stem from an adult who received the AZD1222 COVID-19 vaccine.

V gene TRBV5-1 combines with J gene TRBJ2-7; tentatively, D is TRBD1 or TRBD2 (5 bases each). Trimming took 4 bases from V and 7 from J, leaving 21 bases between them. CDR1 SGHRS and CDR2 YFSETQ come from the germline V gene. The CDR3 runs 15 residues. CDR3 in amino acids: CASSLGDPRPREQYF. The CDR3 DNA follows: TGCGCCAGCAGCCTTGGGGACCCTCGTCCTCGGGAGCAGTACTTC.

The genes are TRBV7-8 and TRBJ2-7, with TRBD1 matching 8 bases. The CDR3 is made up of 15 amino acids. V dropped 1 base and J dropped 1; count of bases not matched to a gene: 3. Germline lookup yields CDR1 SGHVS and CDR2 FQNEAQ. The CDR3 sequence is CASSLGTGLSYEQYF. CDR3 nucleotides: TGTGCCAGCAGCTTAGGGACAGGGTTGTCCTACGAGCAGTACTTC. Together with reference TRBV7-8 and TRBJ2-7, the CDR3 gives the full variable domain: GAGVSQSPRYKVAKRGQDVALRCDPISGHVSLFWYQQALGQGPEFLTYFQNEAQLDKSGLPSDRFFAERPEGSVSTLKIQRTQQEDSAVYLCASSLGTGLSYEQYFGPGTRLTVT.

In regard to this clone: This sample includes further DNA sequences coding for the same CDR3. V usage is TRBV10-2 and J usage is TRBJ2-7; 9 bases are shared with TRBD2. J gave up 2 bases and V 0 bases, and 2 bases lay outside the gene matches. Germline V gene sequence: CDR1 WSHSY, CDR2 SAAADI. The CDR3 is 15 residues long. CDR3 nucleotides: TGCGCCAGCAGTGAGTCTGGCGGGAGGGCCTACGAGCAGTACTTC. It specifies CASSESGGRAYEQYF.

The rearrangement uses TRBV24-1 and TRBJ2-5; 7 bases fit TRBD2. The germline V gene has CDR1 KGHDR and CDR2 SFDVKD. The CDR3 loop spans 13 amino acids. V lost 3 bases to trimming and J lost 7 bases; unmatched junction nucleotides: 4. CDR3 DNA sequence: TGTGCCACCAGTGATACCCCTAGCGGGACCCAGTACTTC. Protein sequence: CATSDTPSGTQYF.

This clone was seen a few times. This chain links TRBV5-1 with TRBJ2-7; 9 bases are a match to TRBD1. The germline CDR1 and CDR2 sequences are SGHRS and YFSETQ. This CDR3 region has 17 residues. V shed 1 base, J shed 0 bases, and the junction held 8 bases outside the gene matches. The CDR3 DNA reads TGCGCCAGCAGCTTGCCGGGACAGGGAGGGTTCTCCTACGAGCAGTACTTC. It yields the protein CASSLPGQGGFSYEQYF.

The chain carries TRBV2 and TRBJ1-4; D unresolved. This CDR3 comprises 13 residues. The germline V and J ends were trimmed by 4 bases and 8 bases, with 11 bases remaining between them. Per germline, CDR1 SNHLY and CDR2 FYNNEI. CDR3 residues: CASSVSGLEKLFF. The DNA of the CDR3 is TGTGCCAGCAGTGTCAGTGGCCTGGAAAAACTGTTTTTT.

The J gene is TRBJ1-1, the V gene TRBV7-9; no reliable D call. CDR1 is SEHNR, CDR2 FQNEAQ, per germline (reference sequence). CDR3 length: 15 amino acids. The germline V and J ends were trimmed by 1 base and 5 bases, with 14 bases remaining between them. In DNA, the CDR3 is TGTGCCAGCAGCTTAGGAGACCTCGTGGGGACTGAAGCTTTCTTT. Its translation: CASSLGDLVGTEAFF.

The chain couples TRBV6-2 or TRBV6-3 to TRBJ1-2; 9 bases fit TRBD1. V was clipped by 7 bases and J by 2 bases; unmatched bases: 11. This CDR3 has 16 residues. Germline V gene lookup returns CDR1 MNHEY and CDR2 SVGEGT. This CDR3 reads CASTPGQGRRNYGYTF. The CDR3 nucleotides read TGTGCCAGCACCCCGGGACAGGGTCGAAGAAACTATGGCTACACCTTC.

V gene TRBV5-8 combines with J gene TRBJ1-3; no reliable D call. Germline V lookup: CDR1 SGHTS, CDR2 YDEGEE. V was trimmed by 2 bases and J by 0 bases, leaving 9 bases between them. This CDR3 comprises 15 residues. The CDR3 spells CASSFGSLSGNTIYF. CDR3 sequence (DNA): TGTGCCAGCAGCTTTGGGAGTCTCTCTGGAAACACCATATATTTT.

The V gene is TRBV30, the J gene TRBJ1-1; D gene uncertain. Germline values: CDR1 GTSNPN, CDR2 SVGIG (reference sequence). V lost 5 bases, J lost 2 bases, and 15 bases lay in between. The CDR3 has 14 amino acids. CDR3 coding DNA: TGTGCCTGGCAAGGACGGGAGCGAAACACTGAAGCTTTCTTT. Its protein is CAWQGRERNTEAFF.

CDR3 sequence reads: CASSLAAQETQYF. CDR3 bases: TGTGCCAGCAGCTTAGCCGCCCAAGAGACCCAGTACTTC. This chain connects TRBV7-2 to TRBJ2-5; unclear D gene. CDR3 size: 13 residues. The V and J ends lost 0 bases and 1 base respectively, with 3 bases between them. Per the germline V gene, CDR1 is SGHTA and CDR2 is FQGNSA.

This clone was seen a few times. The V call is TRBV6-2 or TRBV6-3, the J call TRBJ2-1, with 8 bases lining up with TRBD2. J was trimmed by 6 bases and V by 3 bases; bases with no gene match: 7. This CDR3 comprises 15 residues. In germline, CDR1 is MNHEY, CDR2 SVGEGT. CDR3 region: CASSYAREGVNEQFF. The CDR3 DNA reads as TGTGCCAGCAGTTATGCCCGGGAGGGAGTCAATGAGCAGTTCTTC.

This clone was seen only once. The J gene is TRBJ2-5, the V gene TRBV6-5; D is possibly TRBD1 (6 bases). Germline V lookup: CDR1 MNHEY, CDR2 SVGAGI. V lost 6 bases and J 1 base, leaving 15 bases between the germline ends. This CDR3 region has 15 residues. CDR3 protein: CASSPGQSIQETQYF. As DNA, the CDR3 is TGTGCCAGCAGCCCCGGACAGTCAATCCAAGAGACCCAGTACTTC.

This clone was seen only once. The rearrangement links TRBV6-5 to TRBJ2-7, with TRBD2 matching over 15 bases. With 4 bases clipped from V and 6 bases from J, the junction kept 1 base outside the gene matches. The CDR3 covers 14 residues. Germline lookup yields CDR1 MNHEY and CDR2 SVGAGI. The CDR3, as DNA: TGTGCCAGCAGTTGGACTAGCGGGAGGGGCGAGCAGTACTTC. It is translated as CASSWTSGRGEQYF.

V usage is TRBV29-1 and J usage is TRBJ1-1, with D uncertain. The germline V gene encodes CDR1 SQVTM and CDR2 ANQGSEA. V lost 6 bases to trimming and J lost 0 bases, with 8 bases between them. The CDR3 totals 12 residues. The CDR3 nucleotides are TGCAGCGTGAGGACCATGAACACTGAAGCTTTCTTT. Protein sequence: CSVRTMNTEAFF.

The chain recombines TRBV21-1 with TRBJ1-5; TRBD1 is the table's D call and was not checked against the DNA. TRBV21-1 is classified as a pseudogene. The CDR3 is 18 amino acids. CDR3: CASIGTGTRNPGNQPQHF. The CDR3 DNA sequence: TGTGCCAGCATTGGGACAGGGACTAGGAACCCAGGCAATCAGCCCCAGCATTTT.

The CDR3, as DNA: TGTGCCAGCTCACCTCAGGGGGCGAGCAATCAGCCCCAGCATTTT. This codes for CASSPQGASNQPQHF. J is TRBJ1-5 and V is TRBV18, with TRBD1 matching over 8 bases. Germline CDR1 is KGHSH and CDR2 is LQKENI. The junction had 2 bases not matched to a gene; V was cut back by 3 bases and J by 1 base. There are 15 residues in the CDR3.

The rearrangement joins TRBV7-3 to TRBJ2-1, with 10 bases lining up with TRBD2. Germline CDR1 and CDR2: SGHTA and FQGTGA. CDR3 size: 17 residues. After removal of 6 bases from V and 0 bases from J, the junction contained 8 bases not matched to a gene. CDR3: CASRASGRGSSYNEQFF. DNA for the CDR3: TGTGCCAGCAGGGCTAGCGGGAGAGGAAGCTCCTACAATGAGCAGTTCTTC.

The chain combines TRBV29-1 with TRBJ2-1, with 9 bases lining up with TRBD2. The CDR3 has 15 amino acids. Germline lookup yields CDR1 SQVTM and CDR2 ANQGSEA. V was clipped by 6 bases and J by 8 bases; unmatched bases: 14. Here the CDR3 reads CSVSPLAGGPYEQFF. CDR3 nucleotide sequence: TGCAGCGTGTCCCCCTTGGCGGGAGGGCCGTATGAGCAGTTCTTC.

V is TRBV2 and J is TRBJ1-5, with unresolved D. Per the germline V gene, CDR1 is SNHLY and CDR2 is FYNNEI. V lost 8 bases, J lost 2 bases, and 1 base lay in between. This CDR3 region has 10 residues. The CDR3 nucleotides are TGTGCCAGCGGCAATCAGCCCCAGCATTTT. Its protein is CASGNQPQHF.

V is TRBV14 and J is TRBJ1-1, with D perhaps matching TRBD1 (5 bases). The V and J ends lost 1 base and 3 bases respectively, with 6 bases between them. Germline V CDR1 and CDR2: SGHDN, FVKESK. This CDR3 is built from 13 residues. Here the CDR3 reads CASSQGGYTEAFF. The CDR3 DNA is TGTGCCAGCAGCCAAGGGGGGTACACTGAAGCTTTCTTT.

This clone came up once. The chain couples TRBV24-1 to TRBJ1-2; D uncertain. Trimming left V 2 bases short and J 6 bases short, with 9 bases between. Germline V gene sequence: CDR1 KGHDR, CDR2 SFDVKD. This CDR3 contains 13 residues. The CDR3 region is CATSDSPFDGYTF. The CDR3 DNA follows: TGTGCCACCAGTGATTCCCCCTTCGATGGCTACACCTTC.

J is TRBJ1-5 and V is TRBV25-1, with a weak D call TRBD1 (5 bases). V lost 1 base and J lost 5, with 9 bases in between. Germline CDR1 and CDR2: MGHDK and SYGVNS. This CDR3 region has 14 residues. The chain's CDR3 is CASSEFGDHQPQHF. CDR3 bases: TGTGCCAGCAGTGAATTCGGGGACCATCAGCCCCAGCATTTT.